This T cell receptor beta chain was sequenced for a study of spatial heterogeneity in lung cancer. The V and J ends lost 3 bases and 2 bases, in that order; junction bases with no gene match: 2. CDR1 SGHRS and CDR2 YFSETQ come from the germline V gene. The CDR3 covers 13 residues. This clonotype was seen only a few times. What it binds is not known. Time point denoted: sample taken at primary tumor resection. Sequencing was performed on whole RNA extracted from tumor and nontumor lung tissue, or from frozen PBMC, and the material was left unsorted. Samples were obtained from more than 70 donors, all untreated early-stage non-small cell lung cancer patients. Study-level results: Whereas they appeared in blood less at follow-up, ubiquitous expanded tumor TCRs appeared there more at resection.

Every molecule of TCR cDNA had its own unique molecular identifier. TCRdb used MiXCR to reprocess the 5' RACE reads, holding one entry per CDR3 protein. The sample gives around 89,000 distinct CDR3 sequences, approximately 12% of which show up once; about two fifths is in the top ten. This chain joins TRBV5-1 and TRBJ2-7; 7 nucleotides agree with TRBD1. The receptor was isolated from a male donor with early-stage non-small cell lung cancer. Sequences were derived from PBMCs, sampled at surgery. The CDR3 DNA sequence: TGCGCCAGCAGCTCTGGGACAGCCTACGAGCAGTACTTC. It specifies CASSSGTAYEQYF.